This T cell receptor (beta chain) was retrieved from a study of cytomegalovirus exposure and HLA in healthy donors (dated by TCRdb to about 2017). Concerning the study at large: According to an earlier analysis of a few hundred of the donors, 200 million or so T cells yielded some 110 million unique TCR beta sequences and 276 Gb of sequence data. Approximately 300 gigabases of sequencing data and approximately 80 million unique TCR sequences were included in an early release covering about 700 HLA-typed donors. Of the roughly 400 genotyped donors, less than 90% were placed in the genetic ancestry cluster associated with self-reported Caucasian donors. The study aimed to test whether cataloging public T cell receptors could reveal signatures of past pathogen exposure. The study profiled the T cell repertoires of about 720 subjects by immunosequencing and related them to cytomegalovirus serostatus. Along with the roughly 670-subject first cohort, a separate validation cohort of some 130 different subjects was used. The study combined high-throughput TCR immunosequencing, statistical association of individual TCRs with disease status, and machine learning to predict cytomegalovirus infection status. A later analysis re-examined previously published TCR beta repertoires from over 500 donors and added high-resolution HLA genotyping to investigate patterns of TCR occurrence. In the later analysis, no new phenotypic data were used to find candidate immune exposures; instead, reliance was placed on TCR beta sequences and their occurrence across donors. An earlier analysis of several hundred of the donors used high-throughput TCR beta sequencing to judge whether each TCR beta V gene segment behaved as functional or pseudogenic. Donor age, sex, ethnicity and CMV serostatus were compiled alongside the repertoire data. A later genetic analysis took genome-wide SNP genotypes for 398 of the 666 donors and used that subset as a discovery cohort. All discovery cohort repertoires had been generated using a single sequencing platform. HLA typing included class I and class II loci at four-digit resolution. Typing coverage varied by locus: roughly 620-640 donors for A, B, C, DRB1 and DQB1; some 520 for DQA1; more than 600 for DPA1; roughly 450 for DPB1. About 5 DR-DQ haplotypes were handled as single units for association and clustering, since linkage in the cohort was strong. Across 300 to 500 genotyped donors of the cohort, an average of approximately 200,000 unique TCR beta nucleotide sequences per donor were sequenced, and roughly a sixth of those sequences were non-productive.

The cohort consisted of 600 to 700 healthy bone marrow donors. All cohort members were sampled while nominally healthy, although unrecorded immune exposures were likely present. The donor tested CMV seronegative, placing the donor among the 350 or so seronegative members of the cohort. Every donor gave a peripheral blood sample, and the peripheral blood mononuclear cells from that sample were used for TCR beta sequencing. Genomic DNA was extracted from the blood cell samples with the Qiagen DNeasy Blood Extraction Kit. Findings and caveats that apply to the study as a whole: In the study, roughly 160 TCR beta chains were listed as associated with cytomegalovirus. A later analysis found that HLA-associated TCR beta chains were more clonally expanded and had lower generation probabilities than equally common non-associated chains. The cohort was sequenced for TCR beta chains only, and without alpha or paired-chain data the features that could be detected were limited. The classifier was reported to diagnose cytomegalovirus status with high specificity and sensitivity in both the original and validation cohorts. Across donors, most TCR sequences were observed very rarely, whereas some public TCRs were present in many individuals. A further reported finding was that TCR beta sequences accurately predicted the HLA-A and HLA-B alleles for most subjects in the first cohort. Presence/absence analyses assumed roughly uniform sequencing depth across donors, an assumption that may not hold. A group of highly shared sequence variants was considered likely to be a technical artifact of the sequencing pipeline. When HLA alleles, especially DR and DQ, strongly co-occurred, attributing TCR associations to individual alleles was difficult. A later analysis reported that several top co-occurrence clusters appeared linked to parvovirus B19, influenza, CMV and Epstein-Barr virus. In an earlier analysis of fewer than 700 of the donors, most TCR beta V segments appeared in productive rearrangements about 90% or about 30% of the time, broadly matching IMGT annotations. In a later genetic analysis, fewer N-insertions in productive TCRs were reported among donors in an Asian-associated ancestry cluster than the roughly 700-donor mean. Fewer than 20 rarely observed V segments, including chromosome 9 orphons, were excluded from the earlier analysis of several hundred of the donors because counts were too low. In a later analysis, the rate of TCR association differed among HLA loci, with DRB1 alleles having the most associated TCRs and HLA-C alleles having the fewest. In vitro tests confirmed that a few of the cytomegalovirus-associated TCR beta chains recognize cytomegalovirus antigens. Because HLA typing was missing for some donors at each locus, association tests included only the typed subset. Linkage disequilibrium might explain the correlated functional status among segregating V segments, but an unknown experimental factor could not be excluded. The authors suggested that the approach could potentially be extended to other disease states and immunological phenotypes. Some IMGT-functional V segments, including TRBV6-2 and TRBV6-3, could not be told apart with the 87-base-pair reads, so those segments were excluded. At a false discovery rate of 0.05, a later analysis linked 16,951 TCR beta sequences to specific HLA alleles. A later analysis found that most CMV-associated TCR beta chains appeared HLA-restricted, with HLA associations seemingly driven largely by CMV exposure. The only immune exposure information available for the cohort was CMV serostatus. An association between a missense DCLRE1C variant and V-gene and J-gene trimming of TCR beta chains was found in a later genetic analysis and replicated in an independent cohort.

Library preparation was by the immunoSEQ multiplex PCR assay. For the multiplex PCR, a mixture combining 60 forward primers for TCR Vbeta segments and 13 reverse primers for TCR Jbeta segments was used. The CDR3 region of rearranged TCR beta genes was amplified from genomic DNA by a multiplex PCR assay. The amplified TCR beta libraries were sequenced on the Illumina HiSeq System as 87-base-pair reads. From the authors' description of their analysis: A later analysis tallied 70 million to 100 million unique TCR beta chains across the 610 or so repertoires, and approximately 12 million of those chains were shared by two or more donors. Raw reads were error-corrected and collapsed into unique sequences by a nearest-neighbor algorithm in which closely related sequences were merged to remove PCR and sequencing errors. V, D and J gene segments were assigned by aligning CDR3 sequences to IMGT reference sequences. Each retained sequence needed at least a six-nucleotide match to both a V gene segment and a J gene segment. Rearrangements were classified as productive when the CDR3 lacked stop codons and remained in frame with V and J, and all other rearrangements were classified as non-productive. CDR3 was defined by IMGT convention, running from the second conserved V-encoded cysteine to the conserved J-encoded phenylalanine. The earlier analysis of some 600 of the donors excluded sequences that lacked an unambiguous match to a single V gene segment. An earlier analysis of fewer than 750 of the donors classified V segments as functional when productive rearrangements were above 56.7% and as segregating when the standard deviation between donors was above 5%. A statistical classification framework was built for diagnosing cytomegalovirus status from the catalog of TCR beta chain sequences. In a later analysis, TCR nucleotide sequences were compared against IMGT/GENE-DB human TR gene sequences so that V and J genes could be assigned. Using the TCRdist pipeline, a later analysis assigned CDR3 sequences along with most-parsimonious VDJ recombination scenarios. In a later analysis, each TCR beta chain was defined by its CDR3 amino acid sequence together with its V-gene family, and reads lacking a unique V-gene family were excluded. To address suspected cross-contamination and a sequencing artifact, a later analysis removed several hundred highly shared, low-generation-probability nucleotide sequences. In a later analysis, a clonal expansion index was calculated for each public chain from normalized within-repertoire ranks of inferred template counts. In a later analysis, generation probabilities were computed with a VDJ recombination model fitted to out-of-frame rearrangements, and the resulting probabilities were checked against IGoR. In a later analysis, hypergeometric tests were used to score TCR-TCR, TCR-HLA and TCR-CMV co-occurrence, with a repertoire-size bias correction applied to TCR pairs. To estimate false discovery rates, a later analysis permuted the HLA or CMV assignments 20 times. In a later analysis, co-occurring TCRs were grouped using DBSCAN, with TCRdist sequence similarity added in when clustering inside HLA-allele-positive subsets. Co-occurrence clustering excluded repertoires with fewer than 30,000 or more than 120,000 public chains, plus five with anomalous nucleotide sharing. What TCRdb holds here is the immuneACCESS table cut down to in-frame rearrangements. Part of the clones is not present; checked against another copy, under half of the missing clones reflect an unresolved V gene, and the others are unexplained. V, J and clone size are those of that table, while D and trimming were read from the DNA. The sample contains 200,000 or so clones, 70% to 80% of them found a single time. About 16% of the sample rests with the top ten.

Details on this clone: Its antigen is unknown. There are no base qualities to consult, and no much larger clone falls within one base.

For this chain, trimming is 3 bases at the V end and 5 bases at the J end, and the number of junction bases without a gene match is 7. CDR1 SGHVS and CDR2 FQNEAQ are derived from the germline V gene. The CDR3 runs 15 amino acids, cysteine and phenylalanine included. This entry keeps only the CDR3 DNA: 45 bases, framed from base 1. The sample taken for sequencing was PBMCs. The source of this sequence is a man aged 35 to 55 in good health and CMV-seronegative. In this chain, TRBV7-8 is recombined with TRBJ2-5; 9 middle bases align to TRBD1. The sequence in DNA is TGTGCCAGCAGCTTCACAGGGGGCGCTTGGGAGACCCAGTACTTC. Its coded protein is CASSFTGGAWETQYF.